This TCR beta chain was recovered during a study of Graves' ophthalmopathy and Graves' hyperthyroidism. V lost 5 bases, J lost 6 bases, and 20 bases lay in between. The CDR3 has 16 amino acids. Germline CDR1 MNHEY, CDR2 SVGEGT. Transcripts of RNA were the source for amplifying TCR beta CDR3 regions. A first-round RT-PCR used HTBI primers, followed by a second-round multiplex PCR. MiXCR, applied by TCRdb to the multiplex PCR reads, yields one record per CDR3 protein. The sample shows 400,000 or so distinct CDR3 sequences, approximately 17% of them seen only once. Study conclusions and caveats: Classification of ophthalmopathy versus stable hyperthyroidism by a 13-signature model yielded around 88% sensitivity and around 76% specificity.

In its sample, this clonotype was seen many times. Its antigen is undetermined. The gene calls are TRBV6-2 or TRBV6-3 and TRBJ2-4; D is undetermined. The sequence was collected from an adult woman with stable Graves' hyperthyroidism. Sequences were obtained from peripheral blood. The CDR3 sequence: CASSPNLEDARNIQYF. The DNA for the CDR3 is TGTGCCAGCAGTCCAAACCTCGAAGACGCCCGAAACATTCAGTACTTC.